This TCR beta chain derives from a study of vaccination and CD4 T cells after COVID-19. As for the study in general: Post-COVID draws came a median around 100 days after diagnosis (range 35 to 161).

Cultured CD4+ T-cell DNA underwent Oncomine TCR Beta short-read sequencing. TCRdb processed the PCR reads anew with MiXCR; each CDR3 protein has one entry. The data hold fewer than 18,000 distinct CDR3 sequences, with roughly half observed a single time. The treatment is: approximately 9-day PBMC culture with coronavirus spike peptide pools or control peptides (ViraFEST assay). Worth noting for this clonotype: Its antigen is currently unknown.

V dropped 6 bases and J dropped 0; count of bases not matched to a gene: 14. There are 17 residues in the CDR3. Germline values: CDR1 SGHRS, CDR2 YFSETQ. V is TRBV5-1 and J is TRBJ2-7; the match to TRBD1 covers 8 bases. Source material: CD4+ T cells from blood, cultured in vitro. This clonotype originated in a human donor who had recovered from COVID-19. The CDR3 region is CASTLRPTGTGSYEQYF. The CDR3 bases are TGCGCCAGCACCCTCCGGCCGACCGGGACAGGCTCCTACGAGCAGTACTTC.